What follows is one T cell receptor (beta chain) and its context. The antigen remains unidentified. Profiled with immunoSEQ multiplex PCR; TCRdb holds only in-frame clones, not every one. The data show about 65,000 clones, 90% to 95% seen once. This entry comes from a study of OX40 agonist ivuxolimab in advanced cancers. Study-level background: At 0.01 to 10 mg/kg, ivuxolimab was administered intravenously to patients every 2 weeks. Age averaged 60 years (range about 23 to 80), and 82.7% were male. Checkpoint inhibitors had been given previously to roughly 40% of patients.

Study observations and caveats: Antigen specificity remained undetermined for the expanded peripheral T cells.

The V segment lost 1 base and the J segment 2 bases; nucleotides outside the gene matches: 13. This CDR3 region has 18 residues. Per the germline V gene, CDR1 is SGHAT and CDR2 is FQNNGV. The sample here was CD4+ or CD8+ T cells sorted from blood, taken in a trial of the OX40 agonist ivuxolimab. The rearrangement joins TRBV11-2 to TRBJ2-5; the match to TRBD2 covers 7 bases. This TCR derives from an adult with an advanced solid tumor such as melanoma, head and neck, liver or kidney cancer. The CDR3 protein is CASSLGAGLASSQETQYF. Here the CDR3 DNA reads TGTGCCAGCAGCTTAGGAGCGGGACTCGCCAGTAGTCAAGAGACCCAGTACTTC.